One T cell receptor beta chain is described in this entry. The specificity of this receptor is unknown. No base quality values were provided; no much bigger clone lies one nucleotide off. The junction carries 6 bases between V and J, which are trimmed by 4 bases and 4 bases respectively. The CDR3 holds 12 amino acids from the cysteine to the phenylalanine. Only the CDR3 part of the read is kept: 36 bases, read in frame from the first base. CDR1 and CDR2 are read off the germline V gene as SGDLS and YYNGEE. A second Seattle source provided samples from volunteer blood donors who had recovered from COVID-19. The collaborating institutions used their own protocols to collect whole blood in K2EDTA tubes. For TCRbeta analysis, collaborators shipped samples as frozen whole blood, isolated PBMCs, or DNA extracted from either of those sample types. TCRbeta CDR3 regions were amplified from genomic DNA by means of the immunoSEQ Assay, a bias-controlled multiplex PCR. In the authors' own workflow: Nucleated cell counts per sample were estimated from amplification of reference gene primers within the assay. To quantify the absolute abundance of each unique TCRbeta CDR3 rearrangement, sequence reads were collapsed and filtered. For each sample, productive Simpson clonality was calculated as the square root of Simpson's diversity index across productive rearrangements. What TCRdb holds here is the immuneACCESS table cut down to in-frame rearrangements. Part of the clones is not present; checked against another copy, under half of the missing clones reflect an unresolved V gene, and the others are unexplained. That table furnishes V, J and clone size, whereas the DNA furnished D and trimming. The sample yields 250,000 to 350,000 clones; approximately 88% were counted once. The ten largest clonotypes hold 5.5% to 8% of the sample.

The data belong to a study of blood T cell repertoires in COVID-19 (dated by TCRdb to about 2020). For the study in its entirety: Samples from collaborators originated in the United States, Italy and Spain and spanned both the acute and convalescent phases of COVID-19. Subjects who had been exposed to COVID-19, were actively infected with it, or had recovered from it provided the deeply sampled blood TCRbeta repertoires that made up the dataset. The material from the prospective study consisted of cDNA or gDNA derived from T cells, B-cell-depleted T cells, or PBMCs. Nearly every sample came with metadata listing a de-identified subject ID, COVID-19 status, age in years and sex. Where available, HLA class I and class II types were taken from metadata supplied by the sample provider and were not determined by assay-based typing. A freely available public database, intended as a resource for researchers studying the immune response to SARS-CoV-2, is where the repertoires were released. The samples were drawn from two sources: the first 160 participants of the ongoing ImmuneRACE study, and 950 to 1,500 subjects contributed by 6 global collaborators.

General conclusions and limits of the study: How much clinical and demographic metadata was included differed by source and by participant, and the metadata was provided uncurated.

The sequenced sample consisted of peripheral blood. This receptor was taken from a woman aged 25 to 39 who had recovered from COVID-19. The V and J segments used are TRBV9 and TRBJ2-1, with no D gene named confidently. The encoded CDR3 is CASSLGYNEQFF. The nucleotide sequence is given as TGTGCCAGCAGCCTCGGGTACAATGAGCAGTTCTTC.